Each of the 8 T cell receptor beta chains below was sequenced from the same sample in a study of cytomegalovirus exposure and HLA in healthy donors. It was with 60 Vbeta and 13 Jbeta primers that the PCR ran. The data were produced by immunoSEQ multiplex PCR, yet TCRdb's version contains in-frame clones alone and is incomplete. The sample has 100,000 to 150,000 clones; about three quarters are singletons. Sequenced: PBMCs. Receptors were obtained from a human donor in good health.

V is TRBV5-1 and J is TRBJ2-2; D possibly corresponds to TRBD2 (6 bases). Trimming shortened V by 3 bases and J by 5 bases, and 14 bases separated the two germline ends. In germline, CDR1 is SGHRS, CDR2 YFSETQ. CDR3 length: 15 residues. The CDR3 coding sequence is TGCGCCAGCAGCTCATCAGGGACTTTTACCGGGGAGCTGTTTTTT. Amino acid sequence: CASSSSGTFTGELFF.

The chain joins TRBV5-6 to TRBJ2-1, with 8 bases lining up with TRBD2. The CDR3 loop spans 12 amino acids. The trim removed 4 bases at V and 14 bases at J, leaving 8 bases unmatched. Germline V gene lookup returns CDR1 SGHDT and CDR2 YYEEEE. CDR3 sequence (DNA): TGTGCCAGCAGCGGGACTAGTCCATTGGAGTTCTTC. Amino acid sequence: CASSGTSPLEFF.

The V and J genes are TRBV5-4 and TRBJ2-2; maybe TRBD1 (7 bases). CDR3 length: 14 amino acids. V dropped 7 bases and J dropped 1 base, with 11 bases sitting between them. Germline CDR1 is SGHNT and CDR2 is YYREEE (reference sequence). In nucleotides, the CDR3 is TGTGCCAGCGCGCAGGGGGGGAACACCGGGGAGCTGTTTTTT. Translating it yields CASAQGGNTGELFF.

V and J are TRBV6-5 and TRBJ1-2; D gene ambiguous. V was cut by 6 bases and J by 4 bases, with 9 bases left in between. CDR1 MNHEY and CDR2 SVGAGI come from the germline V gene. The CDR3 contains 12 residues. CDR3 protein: CASRAESYGYTF. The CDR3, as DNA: TGTGCCAGCAGAGCCGAGAGCTATGGCTACACCTTC.

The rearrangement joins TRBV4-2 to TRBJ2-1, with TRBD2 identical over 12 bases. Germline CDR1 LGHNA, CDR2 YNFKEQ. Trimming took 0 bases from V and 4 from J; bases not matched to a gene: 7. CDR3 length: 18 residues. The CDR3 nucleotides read TGTGCCAGCAGCCAAGAGGGTACTAGCGGGGGGCCTTACAATGAGCAGTTCTTC. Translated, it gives CASSQEGTSGGPYNEQFF.

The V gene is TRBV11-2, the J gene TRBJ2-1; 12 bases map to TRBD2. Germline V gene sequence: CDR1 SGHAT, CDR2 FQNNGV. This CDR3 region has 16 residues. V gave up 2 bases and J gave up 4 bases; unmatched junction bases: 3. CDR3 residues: CASSLSGLAGYNEQFF. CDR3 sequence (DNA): TGTGCCAGCAGCTTAAGCGGACTAGCGGGATACAATGAGCAGTTCTTC.

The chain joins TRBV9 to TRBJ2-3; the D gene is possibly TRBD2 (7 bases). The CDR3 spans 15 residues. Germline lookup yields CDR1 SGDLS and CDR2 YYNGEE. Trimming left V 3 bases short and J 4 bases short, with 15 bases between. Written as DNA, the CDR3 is TGTGCCAGCAGCGAGCCCGTCGGGGGGCCAGATACGCAGTATTTT. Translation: CASSEPVGGPDTQYF.

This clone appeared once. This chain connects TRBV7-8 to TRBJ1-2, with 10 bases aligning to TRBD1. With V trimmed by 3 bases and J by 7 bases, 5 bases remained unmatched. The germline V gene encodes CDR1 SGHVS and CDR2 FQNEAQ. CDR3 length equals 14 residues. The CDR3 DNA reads TGTGCCAGCAGCTTGTTGACAGGGGGCCCTGGCTACACCTTC. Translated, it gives CASSLLTGGPGYTF.